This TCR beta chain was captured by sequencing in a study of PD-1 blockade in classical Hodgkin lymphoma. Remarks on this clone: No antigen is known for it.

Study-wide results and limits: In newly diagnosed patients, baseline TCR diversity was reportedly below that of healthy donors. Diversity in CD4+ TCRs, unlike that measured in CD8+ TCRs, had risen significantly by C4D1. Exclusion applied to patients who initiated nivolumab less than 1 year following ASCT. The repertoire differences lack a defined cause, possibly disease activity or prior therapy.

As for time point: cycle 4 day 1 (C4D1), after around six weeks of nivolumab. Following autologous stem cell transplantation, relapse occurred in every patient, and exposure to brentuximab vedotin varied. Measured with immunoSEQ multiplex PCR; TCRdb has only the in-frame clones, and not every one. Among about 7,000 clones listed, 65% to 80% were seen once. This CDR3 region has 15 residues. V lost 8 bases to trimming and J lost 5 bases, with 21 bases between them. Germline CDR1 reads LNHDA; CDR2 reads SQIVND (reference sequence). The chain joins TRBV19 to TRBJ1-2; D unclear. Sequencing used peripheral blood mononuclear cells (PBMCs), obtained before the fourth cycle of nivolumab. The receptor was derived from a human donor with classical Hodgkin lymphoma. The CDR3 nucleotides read TGTGCCAGTCAAGGATCCAACCCCCTAGCGTATGGCTACACCTTC. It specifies CASQGSNPLAYGYTF.